The TCR beta chain described here comes from a study of STAT3 mutations in large granular lymphocyte leukemia. Study details: More than half of T-LGLL patients received immunosuppressive therapy. Study findings and constraints: Some patients had persisting codominant clonotypes that could mask small clones. Suggested: STAT3 mutation was not the ancestral event for these clonal expansions. At least one immunodominant TCR beta clonotype appeared in every T-cell large granular lymphocyte leukemia patient. In about 30% of the 18 patients, new TCR clonotypes emerged after therapy.

The germline V and J ends were trimmed by 4 bases and 5 bases, with 17 bases remaining between them. CDR1 and CDR2 from the germline V gene are SEHNR and FQNEAQ (reference sequence). The CDR3 extends over 15 amino acids. Sequencing was performed with immunoSEQ multiplex PCR; in TCRdb, only in-frame clones are kept and a portion is missing. Of thousands of clones in the sample, over 75% are singletons; the top ten hold approximately 89%. Points on this clone: The antigen is not known.

This sequence originates from a woman aged 65 to 85 with T-cell large granular lymphocyte leukemia. Some clones in this sample may be carry-over from other donors' samples. Sequencing was carried out using peripheral blood mononuclear cells. The chain has TRBV7-9 and TRBJ2-5; D gene unclear. The CDR3 region is CASSSGVRMGETQYF. In nucleotides, the CDR3 is TGTGCCAGCAGCTCTGGAGTGCGGATGGGGGAGACCCAGTACTTC.